Listed here are 5 T cell receptor beta chains from one sample, sequenced in a study of control samples from healthy donors and cancer patients. Method: immunoSEQ multiplex PCR; TCRdb's copy keeps in-frame clones and lacks some. The table records over 150,000 clones, 96% of them present only once. What was sequenced was blood. Every receptor here comes from a woman in her 30s in good health.

The chain joins TRBV6-5 to TRBJ2-3; D gene uncertain. This CDR3 comprises 12 residues. The V end was cut by 6 bases, the J end by 5 bases, with 9 bases between. The germline V gene has CDR1 MNHEY and CDR2 SVGAGI. CDR3 amino acids: CASRRGVDTQYF. CDR3 DNA sequence: TGTGCCAGCAGAAGAGGAGTAGATACGCAGTATTTT.

This chain connects TRBV14 to TRBJ1-1; 8 bases line up with TRBD1. CDR3 size: 14 residues. Germline V gene data show CDR1 as SGHDN and CDR2 as FVKESK. The V segment lost 4 bases and the J segment 4 bases; nucleotides outside the gene matches: 5. CDR3 sequence: CASSLTGGRTEAFF. The CDR3 coding sequence is TGTGCCAGCAGCCTCACAGGGGGTCGCACTGAAGCTTTCTTT.

The chain is built from TRBV28 and TRBJ1-4, with D hard to call. V gave up 3 bases and J gave up 3 bases, with 11 bases separating them. The CDR3 sequence is 15 residues long. CDR1 and CDR2 from the germline V gene are MDHEN and SYDVKM. CDR3 sequence: CASSFKGSANEKLFF. CDR3 DNA sequence: TGTGCCAGCAGTTTCAAGGGATCGGCTAATGAAAAACTGTTTTTT.

The J gene is TRBJ1-5, the V gene TRBV6-5; 8 bases line up with TRBD1. J lost 5 bases, V lost 6 bases, and 9 bases had no gene match. Germline values: CDR1 MNHEY, CDR2 SVGAGI. The length of the CDR3 is 15 residues. DNA of the CDR3: TGTGCCAGCAGGGCCGACAGGGGTTACCATCAGCCCCAGCATTTT. Protein sequence: CASRADRGYHQPQHF.

The J gene is TRBJ2-2, the V gene TRBV6-1; no clear D gene. Trimming left V 1 base short and J 4 bases short, with 13 bases between. The CDR3 is 16 amino acids. CDR1 is MNHNS and CDR2 is SASEGT in the germline V gene. The CDR3, as DNA: TGTGCCAGCAGTGAAGTGCAGGCTGTAGGCACCGGGGAGCTGTTTTTT. It is translated as CASSEVQAVGTGELFF.